This T cell receptor (beta chain) stems from a study of cytomegalovirus exposure and HLA in healthy donors. On this clone itself: Its antigen is currently unknown.

Both 60 Vbeta primers and 13 Jbeta primers went into the PCR. Per the study methods: Tens of millions of unique TCR beta chains, about 11 million of them shared, were counted by a later analysis. TCRdb's table, derived via immunoSEQ multiplex PCR, lists solely in-frame clones and lacks some. The DNA was the basis for D and trimming; V, J and clone size are from that table. Altogether more than 95,000 clones are present, 60% to 85% being singletons, with the ten largest covering about 6%. Whole-study findings and limits: Testing in vitro showed three CMV-associated chains specific for CMV antigens.

Samples came from healthy bone marrow donors. Sequenced material: PBMCs. The TCR originated in a middle-aged woman in good health and CMV-seronegative.

CDR3 sequence: CASSPLDRAVPPLHF. The CDR3 region has the DNA TGTGCCAGCAGTCCCTTAGACAGGGCGGTGCCACCCCTCCACTTT. The chain has TRBV6-5 and TRBJ1-6; 7 nucleotides align to TRBD1. J gave up 11 bases and V 5 bases, and 12 bases lay outside the gene matches. This CDR3 contains 15 residues. The V gene's germline CDR1 is MNHEY and CDR2 SVGAGI.